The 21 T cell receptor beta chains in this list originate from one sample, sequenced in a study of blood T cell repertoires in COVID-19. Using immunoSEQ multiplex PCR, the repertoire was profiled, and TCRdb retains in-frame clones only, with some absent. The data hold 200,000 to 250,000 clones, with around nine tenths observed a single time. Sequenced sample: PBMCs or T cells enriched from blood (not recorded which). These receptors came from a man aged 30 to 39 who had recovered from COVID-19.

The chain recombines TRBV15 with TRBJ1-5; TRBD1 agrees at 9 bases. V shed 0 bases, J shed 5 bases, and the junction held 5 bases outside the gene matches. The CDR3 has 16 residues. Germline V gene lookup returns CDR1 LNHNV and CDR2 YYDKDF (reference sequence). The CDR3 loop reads CATSREDRGGDQPQHF. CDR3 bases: TGTGCCACCAGCAGAGAGGACAGGGGAGGCGATCAGCCCCAGCATTTT.

CDR3 sequence: CASSYGTGAYEQYF. In DNA form, the CDR3 reads TGTGCCAGCAGTTACGGGACAGGGGCCTACGAGCAGTACTTC. The chain joins TRBV6-5 to TRBJ2-7, with 10 bases lining up with TRBD1. Germline-derived CDR1 and CDR2 are MNHEY and SVGAGI. J was trimmed by 2 bases and V by 2 bases; bases with no gene match: 0. This CDR3 is built from 14 residues.

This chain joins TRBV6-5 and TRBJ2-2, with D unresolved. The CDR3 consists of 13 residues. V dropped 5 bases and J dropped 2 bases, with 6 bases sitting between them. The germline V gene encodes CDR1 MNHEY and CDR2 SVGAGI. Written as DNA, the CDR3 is TGTGCCAGCAGTCCACAAAACACCGGGGAGCTGTTTTTT. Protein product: CASSPQNTGELFF.

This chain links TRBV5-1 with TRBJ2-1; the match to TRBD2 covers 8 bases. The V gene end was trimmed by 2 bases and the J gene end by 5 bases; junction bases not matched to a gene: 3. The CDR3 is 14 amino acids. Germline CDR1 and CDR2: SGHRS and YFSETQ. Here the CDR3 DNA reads TGCGCCAGCAGCTTAAGCGGGAGAGACAATGAGCAGTTCTTC. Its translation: CASSLSGRDNEQFF.

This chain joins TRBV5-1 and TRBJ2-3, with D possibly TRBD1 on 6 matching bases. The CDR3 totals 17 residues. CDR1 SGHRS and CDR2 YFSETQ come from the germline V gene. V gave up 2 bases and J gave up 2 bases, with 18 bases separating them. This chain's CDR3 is CASSFLTGTRVTDTQYF. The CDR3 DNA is TGCGCCAGCAGCTTCTTGACCGGGACAAGAGTCACAGATACGCAGTATTTT.

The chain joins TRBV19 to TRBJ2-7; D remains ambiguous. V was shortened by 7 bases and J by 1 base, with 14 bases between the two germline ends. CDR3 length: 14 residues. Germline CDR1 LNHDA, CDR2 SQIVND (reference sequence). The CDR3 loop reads CASTRSQHSYEQYF. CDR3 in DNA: TGTGCCAGTACCCGATCGCAACATTCCTACGAGCAGTACTTC.

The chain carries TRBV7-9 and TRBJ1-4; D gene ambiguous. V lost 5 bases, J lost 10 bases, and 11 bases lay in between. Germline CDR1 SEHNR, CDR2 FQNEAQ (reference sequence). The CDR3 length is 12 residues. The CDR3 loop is CASSRGGGKLFF. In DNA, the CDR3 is TGTGCCAGCAGCCGAGGCGGCGGAAAACTGTTTTTT. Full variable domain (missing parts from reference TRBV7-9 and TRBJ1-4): DTGVSQNPRHKITKRGQNVTFRCDPISEHNRLYWYRQTLGQGPEFLTYFQNEAQLEKSRLLSDRFSAERPKGSFSTLEIQRTEQGDSAMYLCASSRGGGKLFFGSGTQLSVL.

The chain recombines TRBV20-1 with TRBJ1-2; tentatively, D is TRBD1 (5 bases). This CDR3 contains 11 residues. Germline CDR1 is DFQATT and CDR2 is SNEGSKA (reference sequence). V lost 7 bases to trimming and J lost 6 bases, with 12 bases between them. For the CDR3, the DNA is TGCAGTGGGTACACGGGGGATGGCTACACCTTC. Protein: CSGYTGDGYTF.

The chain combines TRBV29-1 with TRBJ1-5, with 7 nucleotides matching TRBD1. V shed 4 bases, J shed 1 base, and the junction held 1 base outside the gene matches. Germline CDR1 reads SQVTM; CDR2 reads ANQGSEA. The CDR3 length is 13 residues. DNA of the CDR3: TGCAGCGTTGCGGGACAGAGCAATCAGCCCCAGCATTTT. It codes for CSVAGQSNQPQHF.

CDR3 sequence (DNA): TGTGCCAGCAGCAAAAAAACTACCTCGGGCTACGAGCAGTACTTC. Translating it yields CASSKKTTSGYEQYF. This chain joins TRBV21-1 and TRBJ2-7; the listed D gene, TRBD2, was not tested against the DNA. TRBV21-1 is flagged as a pseudogene. This CDR3 is 15 amino acids long.

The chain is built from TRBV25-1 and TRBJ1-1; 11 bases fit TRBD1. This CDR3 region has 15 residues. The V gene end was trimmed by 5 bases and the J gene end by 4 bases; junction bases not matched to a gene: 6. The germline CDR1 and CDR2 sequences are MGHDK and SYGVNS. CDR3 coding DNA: TGTGCCAGCAGTCCACGGACAGGGGGCTTCACTGAAGCTTTCTTT. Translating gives CASSPRTGGFTEAFF. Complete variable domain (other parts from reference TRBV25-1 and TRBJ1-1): EADIYQTPRYLVIGTGKKITLECSQTMGHDKMYWYQQDPGMELHLIHYSYGVNSTEKGDLSSESTVSRIRTEHFPLTLESARPSHTSQYLCASSPRTGGFTEAFFGQGTRLTVV.

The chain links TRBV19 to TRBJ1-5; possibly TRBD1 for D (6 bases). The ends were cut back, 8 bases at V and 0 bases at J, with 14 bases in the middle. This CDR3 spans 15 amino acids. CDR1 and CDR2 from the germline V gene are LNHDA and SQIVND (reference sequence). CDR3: CASRQDFFSNQPQHF. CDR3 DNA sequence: TGTGCCAGTCGACAGGACTTTTTTAGCAATCAGCCCCAGCATTTT.

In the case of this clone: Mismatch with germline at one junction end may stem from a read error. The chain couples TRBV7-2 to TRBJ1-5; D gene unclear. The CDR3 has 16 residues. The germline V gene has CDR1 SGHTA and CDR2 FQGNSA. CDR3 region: CASSLSMAGSDQPQHF. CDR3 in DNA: TGTGCCAGCAGTCTATCCATGGCAGGTAGCGATCAGCCCCAGCATTTT.

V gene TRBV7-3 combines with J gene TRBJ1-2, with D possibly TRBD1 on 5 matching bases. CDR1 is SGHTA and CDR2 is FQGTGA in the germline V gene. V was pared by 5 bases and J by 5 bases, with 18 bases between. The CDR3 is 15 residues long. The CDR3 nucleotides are TGTGCCAGCAGCCCCAGGGCTGGCAGTCCTTATGGCTACACCTTC. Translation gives CASSPRAGSPYGYTF.

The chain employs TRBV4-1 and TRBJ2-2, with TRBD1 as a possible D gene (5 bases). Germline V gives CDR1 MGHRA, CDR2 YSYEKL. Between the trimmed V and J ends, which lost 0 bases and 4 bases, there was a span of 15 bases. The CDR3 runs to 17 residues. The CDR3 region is CASSQDWGRWVTGELFF. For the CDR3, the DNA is TGCGCCAGCAGCCAAGATTGGGGCCGGTGGGTCACCGGGGAGCTGTTTTTT.

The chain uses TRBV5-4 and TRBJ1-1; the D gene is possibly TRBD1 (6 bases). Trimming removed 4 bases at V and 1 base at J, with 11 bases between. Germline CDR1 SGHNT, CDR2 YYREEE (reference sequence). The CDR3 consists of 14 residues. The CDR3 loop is CASSPGQRNTEAFF. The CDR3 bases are TGTGCCAGCAGCCCAGGACAGAGGAACACTGAAGCTTTCTTT.

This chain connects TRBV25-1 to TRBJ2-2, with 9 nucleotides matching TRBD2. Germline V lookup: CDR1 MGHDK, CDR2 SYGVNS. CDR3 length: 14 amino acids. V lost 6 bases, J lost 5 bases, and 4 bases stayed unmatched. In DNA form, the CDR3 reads TGTGCCAGCAGGCCCGCGGGAGGGACCGGGGAGCTGTTTTTT. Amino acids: CASRPAGGTGELFF.

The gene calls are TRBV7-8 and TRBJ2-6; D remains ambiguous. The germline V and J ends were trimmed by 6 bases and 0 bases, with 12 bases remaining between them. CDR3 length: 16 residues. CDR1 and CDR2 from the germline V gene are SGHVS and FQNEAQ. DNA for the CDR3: TGTGCCAGCAGAACAACAGCAGCCTCTGGGGCCAACGTCCTGACTTTC. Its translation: CASRTTAASGANVLTF.

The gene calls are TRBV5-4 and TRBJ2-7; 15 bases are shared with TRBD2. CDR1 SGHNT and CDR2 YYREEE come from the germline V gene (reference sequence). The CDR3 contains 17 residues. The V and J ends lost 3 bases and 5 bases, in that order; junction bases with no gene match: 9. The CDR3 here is CASSSGLAGGRGNEQYF. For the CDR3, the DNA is TGTGCCAGCAGCTCGGGACTAGCGGGAGGTCGAGGGAACGAGCAGTACTTC.

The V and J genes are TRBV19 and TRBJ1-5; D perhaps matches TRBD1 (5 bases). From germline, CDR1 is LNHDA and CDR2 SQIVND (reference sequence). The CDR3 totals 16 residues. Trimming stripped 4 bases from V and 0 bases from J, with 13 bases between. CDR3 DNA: TGTGCCAGTAGTACCCTCACAGGATATAGCAATCAGCCCCAGCATTTT. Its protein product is CASSTLTGYSNQPQHF.

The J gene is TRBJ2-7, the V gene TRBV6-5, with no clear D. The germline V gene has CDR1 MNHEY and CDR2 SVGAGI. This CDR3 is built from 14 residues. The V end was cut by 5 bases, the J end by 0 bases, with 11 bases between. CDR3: CASSISLTSYEQYF. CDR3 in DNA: TGTGCCAGCAGTATCAGTCTTACCTCCTACGAGCAGTACTTC.